One sample yielded the 12 T cell receptor beta chains listed below, sequenced in a study of control samples from healthy donors and cancer patients (dated by TCRdb to between 2020 and 2021). Library preparation used the immunoSEQ multiplex PCR assay. This is the immuneACCESS table as TCRdb keeps it, with only in-frame sequences that have V and J called. A part of the clones is gone; compared with another copy, unresolved V genes explain less than half, and the rest is unexplained. This sample comprises approximately 110,000 clones, just over 90% of them detected only once. Less than 9% of the sample rests with the top ten. The sample comprised blood. These TCRs come from a woman aged 18-30 years in good health.

The V call is TRBV28, the J call TRBJ1-1; D call uncertain. Trimming left V 1 base short and J 1 base short, with 16 bases between. Germline V lookup: CDR1 MDHEN, CDR2 SYDVKM. The CDR3 runs to 17 residues. The CDR3 region has the DNA TGTGCCAGCAGTTTATCCTACCTGGTAGCTCGGAACACTGAAGCTTTCTTT. This sequence encodes CASSLSYLVARNTEAFF.

In this sample, this clone turned up once. This chain connects TRBV19 to TRBJ2-4; the D gene is possibly TRBD1 (5 bases). This CDR3 region has 14 residues. Germline V gene data show CDR1 as LNHDA and CDR2 as SQIVND (reference sequence). Deletions cut 9 bases from V and 8 bases from J, with 20 bases between. The CDR3 here is CASQYVPGPYIQYF. For the CDR3, the DNA is TGTGCCAGCCAGTATGTCCCAGGGCCATACATTCAGTACTTC.

J is TRBJ2-1 and V is TRBV7-2; D is ambiguous. CDR3 size: 15 residues. Per the germline V gene, CDR1 is SGHTA and CDR2 is FQGNSA. V was shortened by 5 bases and J by 0 bases, with 11 bases between the two germline ends. In DNA, the CDR3 is TGTGCCAGCAGCCTCGACCCCCGCTCCTACAATGAGCAGTTCTTC. Residues: CASSLDPRSYNEQFF.

The V call is TRBV7-2, the J call TRBJ1-2; 9 bases are shared with TRBD1. J was trimmed by 9 bases and V by 5 bases; bases with no gene match: 19. The germline V gene has CDR1 SGHTA and CDR2 FQGNSA. The CDR3 runs to 17 residues. The CDR3 sequence: CASSQNSRDRALSSYTF. CDR3 nucleotides: TGTGCCAGCAGCCAAAACTCCCGGGACAGGGCCTTGTCGAGCTACACCTTC.

The chain links TRBV4-3 to TRBJ1-2, with a possible D match to TRBD1 (5 bases). This CDR3 comprises 15 residues. Germline V gene lookup returns CDR1 LGHNA and CDR2 YSLEER. V lost 0 bases and J 6 bases, leaving 14 bases between the germline ends. DNA of the CDR3: TGCGCCAGCAGCCAAGATCAAATGGGGCTAAATGGCTACACCTTC. Protein: CASSQDQMGLNGYTF.

This clone came up once. The CDR3 spells CASSQPPSYNEQFF. The CDR3 nucleotides read TGTGCCAGCAGCCAACCACCCTCATACAATGAGCAGTTCTTC. The V call is TRBV3-1 (or the pseudogene TRBV3-2), the J call TRBJ2-1, with D unclear. The V gene lost 2 bases and the J gene lost 4 bases, with 9 bases spanning the gap. CDR1 is LGHDT, CDR2 YNNKEL, per germline (reference sequence). The CDR3 consists of 14 residues.

The chain uses TRBV5-1 and TRBJ1-1; D is unresolved. V shed 0 bases and J shed 0 bases, with 15 bases lying between them. Germline V gene sequence: CDR1 SGHRS, CDR2 YFSETQ. The CDR3 is 17 amino acids. The CDR3 bases are TGCGCCAGCAGCTTGGACAGACAAGGTGGGTTGAACACTGAAGCTTTCTTT. Its translation: CASSLDRQGGLNTEAFF.

This clone was observed once. The chain combines TRBV7-6 with TRBJ1-1; 8 bases agree with TRBD1. V lost 3 bases to trimming and J lost 8 bases; unmatched junction nucleotides: 17. The CDR3 has 17 residues. Germline V lookup: CDR1 SGHVS, CDR2 FNYEAQ. The CDR3 DNA reads TGTGCCAGCAGCTTCCCCCCCCCTCCAGGGGGCGCCCAGGAAGCTTTCTTT. Its protein product is CASSFPPPPGGAQEAFF.

This chain uses TRBV5-1 with TRBJ1-1; the D is unclear. Germline values: CDR1 SGHRS, CDR2 YFSETQ. Trimming cost V 5 bases and J 3 bases, with 14 bases left between them. The CDR3 length is 14 residues. This chain's CDR3 is CASSRLVMDTEAFF. In DNA, the CDR3 is TGCGCCAGCAGTAGGTTAGTAATGGACACTGAAGCTTTCTTT.

In this sample, this clone turned up once. The CDR3 is CASSESPGRNTIYF. CDR3 coding DNA: TGTGCCAGCAGTGAAAGCCCGGGGAGGAACACCATATATTTT. The V and J genes are TRBV2 and TRBJ1-3; D call uncertain. Germline values: CDR1 SNHLY, CDR2 FYNNEI. V was cut by 2 bases and J by 7 bases, with 12 bases left in between. The CDR3 totals 14 residues.

The chain carries TRBV6-4 and TRBJ1-1; the D is unclear. The V and J ends lost 2 bases and 1 base respectively, with 5 bases between them. The CDR3 contains 13 residues. CDR1 MRHNA and CDR2 SNTAGT come from the germline V gene. The CDR3 is CASSDGENTEAFF. For the CDR3, the DNA is TGTGCCAGCAGTGACGGGGAGAACACTGAAGCTTTCTTT.

The sample holds a few counts of this clone. V is TRBV15 and J is TRBJ2-1; no definite D call. This CDR3 is 13 amino acids long. V was trimmed by 1 base and J by 8 bases, leaving 9 bases between them. Germline CDR1 and CDR2: LNHNV and YYDKDF (reference sequence). The CDR3 nucleotides read TGTGCCACCAGCAGAGGGAAGATCCATGAGCAGTTCTTC. As protein: CATSRGKIHEQFF.